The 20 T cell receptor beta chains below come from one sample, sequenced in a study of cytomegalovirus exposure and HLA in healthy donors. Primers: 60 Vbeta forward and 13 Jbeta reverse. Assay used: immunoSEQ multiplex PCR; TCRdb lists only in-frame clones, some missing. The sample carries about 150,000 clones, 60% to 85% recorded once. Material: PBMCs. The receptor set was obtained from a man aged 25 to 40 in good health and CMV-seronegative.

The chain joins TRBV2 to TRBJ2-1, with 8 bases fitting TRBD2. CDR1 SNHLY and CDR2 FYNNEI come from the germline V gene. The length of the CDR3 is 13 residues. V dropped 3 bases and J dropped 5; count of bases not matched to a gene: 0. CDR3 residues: CASSERGDNEQFF. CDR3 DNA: TGTGCCAGCAGTGAGCGGGGGGACAATGAGCAGTTCTTC.

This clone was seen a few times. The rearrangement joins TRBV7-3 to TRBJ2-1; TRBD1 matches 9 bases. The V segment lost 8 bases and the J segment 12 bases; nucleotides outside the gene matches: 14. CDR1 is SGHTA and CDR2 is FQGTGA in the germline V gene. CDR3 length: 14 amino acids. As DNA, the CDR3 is TGTGCCAGCCGAAACATGGGACAGGGCGAGGGGCAGTTCTTC. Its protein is CASRNMGQGEGQFF. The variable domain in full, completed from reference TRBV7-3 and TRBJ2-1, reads GAGVSQTPSNKVTEKGKYVELRCDPISGHTALYWYRQSLGQGPEFLIYFQGTGAADDSGLPNDRFFAVRPEGSVSTLKIQRTERGDSAVYLCASRNMGQGEGQFFGPGTRLTVL.

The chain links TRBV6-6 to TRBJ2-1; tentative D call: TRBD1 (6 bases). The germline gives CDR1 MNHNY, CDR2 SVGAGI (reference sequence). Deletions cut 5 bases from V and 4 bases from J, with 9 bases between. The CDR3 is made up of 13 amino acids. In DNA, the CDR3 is TGTGCCAGCAGTCCCCAGGGGTACAATGAGCAGTTCTTC. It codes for CASSPQGYNEQFF.

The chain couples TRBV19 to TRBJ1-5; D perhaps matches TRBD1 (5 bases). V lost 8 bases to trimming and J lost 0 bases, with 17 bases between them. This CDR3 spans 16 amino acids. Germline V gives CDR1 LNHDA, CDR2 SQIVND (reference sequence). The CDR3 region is CASLRGSGVSNQPQHF. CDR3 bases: TGTGCCAGTCTTCGGGGGAGCGGGGTTAGCAATCAGCCCCAGCATTTT. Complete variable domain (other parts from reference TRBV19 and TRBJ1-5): DGGITQSPKYLFRKEGQNVTLSCEQNLNHDAMYWYRQDPGQGLRLIYYSQIVNDFQKGDIAEGYSVSREKKESFPLTVTSAQKNPTAFYLCASLRGSGVSNQPQHFGDGTRLSIL.

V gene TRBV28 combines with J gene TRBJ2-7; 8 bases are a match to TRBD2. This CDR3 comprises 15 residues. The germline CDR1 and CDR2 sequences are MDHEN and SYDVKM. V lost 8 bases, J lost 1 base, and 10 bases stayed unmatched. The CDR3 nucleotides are TGTGCCAGCGGTGGAGAACTAGCGGTTTCCTACGAGCAGTACTTC. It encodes CASGGELAVSYEQYF. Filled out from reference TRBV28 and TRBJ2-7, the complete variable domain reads DVKVTQSSRYLVKRTGEKVFLECVQDMDHENMFWYRQDPGLGLRLIYFSYDVKMKEKGDIPEGYSVSREKKERFSLILESASTNQTSMYLCASGGELAVSYEQYFGPGTRLTVT.

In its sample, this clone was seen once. The CDR3 DNA reads as TGTGCCAGCAGTTCACGATACTGGGCAGGGGAAAGCAATCAGCCCCAGCATTTT. Encoded protein: CASSSRYWAGESNQPQHF. This chain uses TRBV28 with TRBJ1-5; perhaps TRBD1 as D (6 bases). The germline V gene has CDR1 MDHEN and CDR2 SYDVKM. Between the trimmed V and J ends, which lost 4 bases and 1 base, there was a span of 20 bases. This CDR3 region has 18 residues.

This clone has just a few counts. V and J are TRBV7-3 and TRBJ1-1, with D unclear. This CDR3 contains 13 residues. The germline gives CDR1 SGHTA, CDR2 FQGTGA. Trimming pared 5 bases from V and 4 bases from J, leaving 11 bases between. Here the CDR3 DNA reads TGTGCCAGCAGCGCGAGAGAGGGCACTGAAGCTTTCTTT. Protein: CASSAREGTEAFF.

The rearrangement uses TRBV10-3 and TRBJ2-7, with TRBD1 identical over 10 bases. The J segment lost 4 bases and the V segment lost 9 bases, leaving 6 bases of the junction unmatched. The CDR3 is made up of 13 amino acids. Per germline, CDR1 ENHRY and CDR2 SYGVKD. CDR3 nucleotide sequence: TGTGCCATTTGGACAGGGGGTGTATACGAGCAGTACTTC. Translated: CAIWTGGVYEQYF.

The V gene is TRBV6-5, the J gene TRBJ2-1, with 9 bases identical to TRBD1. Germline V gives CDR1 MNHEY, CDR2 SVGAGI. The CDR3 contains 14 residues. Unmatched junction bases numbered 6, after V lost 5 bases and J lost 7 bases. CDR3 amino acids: CASSGTGGSNEQFF. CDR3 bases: TGTGCCAGCAGTGGAACAGGGGGCTCAAATGAGCAGTTCTTC.

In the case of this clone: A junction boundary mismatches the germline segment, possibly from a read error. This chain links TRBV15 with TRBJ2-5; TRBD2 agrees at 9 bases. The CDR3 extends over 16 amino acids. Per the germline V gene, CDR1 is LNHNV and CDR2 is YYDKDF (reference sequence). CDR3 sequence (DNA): TGTGCCGCCAGCCCTAGGCTAGCGGGGCCTGCGGAGACCCAGTACTTC. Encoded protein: CAASPRLAGPAETQYF.

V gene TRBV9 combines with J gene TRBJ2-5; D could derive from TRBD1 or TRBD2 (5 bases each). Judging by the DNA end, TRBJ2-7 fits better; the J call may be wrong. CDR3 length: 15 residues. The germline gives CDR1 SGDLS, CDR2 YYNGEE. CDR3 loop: CASSASRGGDYEQYF. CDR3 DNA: TGTGCCAGCAGCGCCTCGAGGGGTGGGGACTACGAGCAGTACTTC.

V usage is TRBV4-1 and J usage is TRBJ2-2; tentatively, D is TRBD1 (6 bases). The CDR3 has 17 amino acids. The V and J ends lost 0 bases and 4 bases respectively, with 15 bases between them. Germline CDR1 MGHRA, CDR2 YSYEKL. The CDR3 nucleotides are TGCGCCAGCAGCCAAGACAAGACAGGATCGGGCACCGGGGAGCTGTTTTTT. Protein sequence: CASSQDKTGSGTGELFF.

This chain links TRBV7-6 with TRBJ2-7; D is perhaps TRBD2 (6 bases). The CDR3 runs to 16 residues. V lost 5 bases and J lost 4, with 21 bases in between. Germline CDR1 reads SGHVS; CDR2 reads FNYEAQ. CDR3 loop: CASSPGDWDPDYEQYF. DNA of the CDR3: TGTGCCAGCAGCCCGGGGGACTGGGATCCCGATTACGAGCAGTACTTC.

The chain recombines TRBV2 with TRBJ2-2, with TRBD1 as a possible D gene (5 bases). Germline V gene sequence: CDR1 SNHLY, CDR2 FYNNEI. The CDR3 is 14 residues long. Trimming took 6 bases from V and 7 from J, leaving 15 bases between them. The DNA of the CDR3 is TGTGCCAGCAGGGTCACAGGTACAAACGGGGAGCTGTTTTTT. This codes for CASRVTGTNGELFF.

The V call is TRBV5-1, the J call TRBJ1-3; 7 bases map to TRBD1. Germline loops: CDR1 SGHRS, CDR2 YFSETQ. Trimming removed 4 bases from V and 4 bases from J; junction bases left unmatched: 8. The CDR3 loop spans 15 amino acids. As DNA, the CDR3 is TGCGCCAGCAGCACCCGACAGGGCCGCGGAAACACCATATATTTT. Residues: CASSTRQGRGNTIYF.

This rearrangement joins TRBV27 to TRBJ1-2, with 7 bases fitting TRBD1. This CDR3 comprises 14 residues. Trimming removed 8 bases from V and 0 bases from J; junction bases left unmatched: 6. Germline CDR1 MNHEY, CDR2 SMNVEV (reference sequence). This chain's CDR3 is CASRGQATNYGYTF. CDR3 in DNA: TGTGCCAGCCGTGGACAGGCTACTAACTATGGCTACACCTTC.

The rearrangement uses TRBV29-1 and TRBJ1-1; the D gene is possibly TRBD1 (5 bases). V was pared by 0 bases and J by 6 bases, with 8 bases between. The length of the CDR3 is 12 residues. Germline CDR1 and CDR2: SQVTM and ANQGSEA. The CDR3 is CSVEDGGAEAFF. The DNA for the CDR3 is TGCAGCGTTGAAGACGGGGGGGCTGAAGCTTTCTTT.

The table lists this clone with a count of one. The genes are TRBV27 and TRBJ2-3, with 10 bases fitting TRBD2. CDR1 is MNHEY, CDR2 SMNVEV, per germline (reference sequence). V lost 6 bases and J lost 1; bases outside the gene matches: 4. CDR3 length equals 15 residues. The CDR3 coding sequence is TGTGCCAGCAGAACCGGGACTAGCGGCACAGATACGCAGTATTTT. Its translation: CASRTGTSGTDTQYF.

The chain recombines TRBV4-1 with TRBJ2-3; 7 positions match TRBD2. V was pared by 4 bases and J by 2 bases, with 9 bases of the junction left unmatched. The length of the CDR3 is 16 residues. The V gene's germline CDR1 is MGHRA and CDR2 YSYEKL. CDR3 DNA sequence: TGCGCCAGCAGCCCCTCCCTAGCGGACTCCACAGATACGCAGTATTTT. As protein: CASSPSLADSTDTQYF.

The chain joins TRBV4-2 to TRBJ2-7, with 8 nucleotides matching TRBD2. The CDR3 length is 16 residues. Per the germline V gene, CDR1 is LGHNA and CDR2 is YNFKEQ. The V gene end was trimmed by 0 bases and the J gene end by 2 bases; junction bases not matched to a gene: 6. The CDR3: CASSQDVGGGPYEQYF. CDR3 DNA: TGTGCCAGCAGCCAAGATGTTGGCGGGGGGCCCTACGAGCAGTACTTC.